This TCR beta chain was sequenced during a study of T cell changes during pregnancy in multiple sclerosis. The repertoire was sequenced with immunoSEQ multiplex PCR; TCRdb's copy has only in-frame clones and lacks some. In the table there are about 120,000 clones, approximately 95% of which are singletons. The sequencing used peripheral blood, collected before pregnancy. The receptor was isolated from a female donor with multiple sclerosis, enrolled in a pregnancy study.

The CDR3, as DNA: TGCGCCAGCAGCCAAAGATCGGGGGGCTATGGCTACACCTTC. This translates into CASSQRSGGYGYTF. The rearrangement joins TRBV4-1 to TRBJ1-2; perhaps TRBD1 as D (5 bases). V was clipped by 2 bases and J by 4 bases, with 11 bases between them. CDR3 length: 14 residues. Germline assignment: CDR1 MGHRA and CDR2 YSYEKL.